This TCR beta chain was sequenced for a study of shared clonotypes between healthy human individuals. Measured with immunoSEQ multiplex PCR; TCRdb has only the in-frame clones, and not every one. The sample gives about 2.5 million clones, 85% to 95% of which show up once; more than 0.35% is in the top ten. This CDR3 is built from 12 residues. Trimming stripped 2 bases from V and 2 bases from J, with 3 bases between. Looked up from germline, CDR1 is ENHRY and CDR2 is SYGVKD. The count of this clone is one. All donors were healthy HIV-negative adults lacking recent acute infections or vaccinations. This TCR was recovered from a man aged 18-30 years in good health. Some clones in this sample may be carry-over from other donors' samples. The chain has TRBV10-3 and TRBJ1-2, with no clear D. The sequencing input was naive CD4+ T cells from PBMCs. The sample's subset: CD45RA+ positively selected. The CDR3 DNA reads TGTGCCATCAGTGAGACCAACTATGGCTACACCTTC. Protein product: CAISETNYGYTF.